The next 14 T cell receptor beta chains were all read from a single sample in a study of blood T cell repertoires in COVID-19. The table came from immunoSEQ multiplex PCR; TCRdb's copy has only in-frame clones and leaves some out. This sample carries under 250,000 clones, around 88% of them seen once, and the ten largest clones take less than 3.5%. Sequenced: peripheral blood. Receptors originate from a man aged 50 to 59 with active or convalescent COVID-19.

The chain is built from TRBV5-1 and TRBJ2-5; 9 positions match TRBD2. CDR1 and CDR2 from the germline V gene are SGHRS and YFSETQ. With V trimmed by 5 bases and J by 6 bases, 8 bases remained unmatched. This CDR3 has 14 amino acids. The CDR3 reads CASRLTSGQQTQYF. CDR3 bases: TGCGCCAGCAGACTGACTAGCGGCCAGCAGACCCAGTACTTC.

The chain recombines TRBV4-3 with TRBJ1-2, with D maybe TRBD1 (6 bases). Germline V gives CDR1 LGHNA, CDR2 YSLEER. The CDR3 has 15 residues. V lost 1 base to trimming and J lost 6 bases, with 15 bases between them. The CDR3 reads CASSQGGTSLNGYTF. The DNA of the CDR3 is TGCGCCAGCAGCCAAGGAGGGACAAGCCTAAATGGCTACACCTTC.

The CDR3 DNA is TGTGCCAGCAGCCTGACTCACCCGGACACTGAAGCTTTCTTT. Amino acids: CASSLTHPDTEAFF. The rearrangement joins TRBV7-9 to TRBJ1-1; D not resolved. V was shortened by 5 bases and J by 3 bases, with 13 bases between the two germline ends. Looked up from germline, CDR1 is SEHNR and CDR2 is FQNEAQ (reference sequence). CDR3 length equals 14 residues.

This chain uses TRBV28 with TRBJ2-7; tentatively, D is TRBD2 (5 bases). CDR1 is MDHEN, CDR2 SYDVKM, per germline. The CDR3 runs 12 residues. V lost 6 bases and J lost 5, with 11 bases in between. CDR3 protein: CASRGNGDEQYF. The CDR3, as DNA: TGTGCCAGCAGAGGAAACGGGGACGAGCAGTACTTC.

The J gene is TRBJ1-5, the V gene TRBV6-2 or TRBV6-3; TRBD1 agrees at 7 bases. The germline V gene has CDR1 MNHEY and CDR2 SVGEGT. V shed 6 bases and J 1 base; nucleotides not matched to a gene: 9. The CDR3 has 16 amino acids. This chain's CDR3 is CASSPTSRGSNQPQHF. DNA of the CDR3: TGTGCCAGCAGCCCTACTAGCAGGGGGAGCAATCAGCCCCAGCATTTT.

This clone was seen a handful of times. V gene TRBV9 combines with J gene TRBJ2-7; D gene unclear. Germline CDR1 SGDLS, CDR2 YYNGEE. V was cut by 0 bases and J by 3 bases, with 13 bases left in between. The CDR3 totals 15 residues. CDR3 DNA sequence: TGTGCCAGCAGCGTAGACCCCTCCCCGGGCTACGAGCAGTACTTC. Its protein is CASSVDPSPGYEQYF.

This chain links TRBV5-1 with TRBJ1-1, with TRBD1 identical over 8 bases. V lost 4 bases, J lost 0 bases, and 8 bases stayed unmatched. The CDR3 spans 16 residues. From germline, CDR1 is SGHRS and CDR2 YFSETQ. The CDR3 protein is CASSRADRGMNTEAFF. Here the CDR3 DNA reads TGCGCCAGCAGCAGAGCCGACAGGGGAATGAACACTGAAGCTTTCTTT. The complete variable domain, with remaining parts taken from reference TRBV5-1 and TRBJ1-1, reads KAGVTQTPRYLIKTRGQQVTLSCSPISGHRSVSWYQQTPGQGLQFLFEYFSETQRNKGNFPGRFSGRQFSNSRSEMNVSTLELGDSALYLCASSRADRGMNTEAFFGQGTRLTVV.

This chain joins TRBV12-5 and TRBJ2-7; D may be TRBD1 (5 bases). CDR1 is LGHNT, CDR2 FRNRAP, per germline. Trimming shortened V by 7 bases and J by 4 bases, and 14 bases separated the two germline ends. CDR3 length: 13 amino acids. CDR3 nucleotide sequence: TGTGCTAGTGCTGCAGGGAACGGGTACGAGCAGTACTTC. It codes for CASAAGNGYEQYF.

V usage is TRBV7-8 and J usage is TRBJ1-3; TRBD1 matches 7 bases. V shed 3 bases and J 3 bases; nucleotides not matched to a gene: 8. CDR1 and CDR2 (germline): SGHVS, FQNEAQ. The CDR3 has 16 residues. This chain's CDR3 is CASSFGQEVFGNTIYF. As DNA, the CDR3 is TGTGCCAGCAGCTTCGGACAGGAAGTATTTGGAAACACCATATATTTT.

CDR3 coding DNA: TGTGCCAGCAGCCAAGAAGACCCGGGACAGCAACAAGAGACCCAGTACTTC. It specifies CASSQEDPGQQQETQYF. The J gene is TRBJ2-5, the V gene TRBV3-1 (or the pseudogene TRBV3-2), with 7 bases identical to TRBD1. Germline CDR1 and CDR2: LGHDT and YNNKEL (reference sequence). This CDR3 has 17 amino acids. V gave up 0 bases and J gave up 2 bases; unmatched junction bases: 9.

The chain carries TRBV10-3 and TRBJ1-6; maybe TRBD1 (6 bases). Germline values: CDR1 ENHRY, CDR2 SYGVKD. This CDR3 is 14 amino acids long. V dropped 2 bases and J dropped 5 bases, with 7 bases sitting between them. As DNA, the CDR3 is TGTGCCATCAGTGAGGCAGGGGATAATTCACCCCTCCACTTT. Translating it yields CAISEAGDNSPLHF.

The chain carries TRBV28 and TRBJ1-1; D is ambiguous. CDR1 is MDHEN and CDR2 is SYDVKM in the germline V gene. CDR3 length: 16 amino acids. V was cut by 3 bases and J by 1 base, with 15 bases left in between. This chain's CDR3 is CASSFPLADRNTEAFF. The CDR3 DNA is TGTGCCAGCAGTTTCCCCCTGGCGGATAGGAACACTGAAGCTTTCTTT.

The chain combines TRBV6-6 with TRBJ1-1, with TRBD1 matching over 9 bases. The CDR3 has 16 amino acids. With V trimmed by 0 bases and J by 1 base, 3 bases remained unmatched. Germline-derived CDR1 and CDR2 are MNHNY and SVGAGI (reference sequence). The CDR3: CASSYSTGGRNTEAFF. In DNA form, the CDR3 reads TGTGCCAGCAGTTACTCGACAGGGGGTAGGAACACTGAAGCTTTCTTT.

V usage is TRBV15 and J usage is TRBJ1-2, with 10 bases matching TRBD1. The germline gives CDR1 LNHNV, CDR2 YYDKDF (reference sequence). The junction had 8 bases not matched to a gene; V was cut back by 3 bases and J by 4 bases. The CDR3 is 16 residues long. The CDR3 DNA sequence: TGTGCCACCAGCAGGGCGACAGGGGGCGCCGGCTATGGCTACACCTTC. Translating gives CATSRATGGAGYGYTF.